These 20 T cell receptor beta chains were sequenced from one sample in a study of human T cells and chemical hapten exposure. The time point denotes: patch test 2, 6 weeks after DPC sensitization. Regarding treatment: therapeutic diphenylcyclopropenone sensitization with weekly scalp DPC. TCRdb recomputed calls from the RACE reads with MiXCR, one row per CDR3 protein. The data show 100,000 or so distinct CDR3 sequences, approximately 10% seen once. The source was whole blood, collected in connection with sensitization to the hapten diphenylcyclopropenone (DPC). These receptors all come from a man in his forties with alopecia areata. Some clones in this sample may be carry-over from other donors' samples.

The chain's CDR3 is CASSQEPGYTNNTYEQYV. The CDR3 DNA follows: TGTGCCAGCAGCCAAGAACCCGGCTACACCAATAATACCTACGAGCAGTACGTC. The chain employs TRBV3-1 and TRBJ2-7; D gene unclear. V shed 0 bases and J shed 2 bases, with 20 bases lying between them. The CDR3 length is 18 residues. Germline V gene lookup returns CDR1 LGHDT and CDR2 YNNKEL (reference sequence).

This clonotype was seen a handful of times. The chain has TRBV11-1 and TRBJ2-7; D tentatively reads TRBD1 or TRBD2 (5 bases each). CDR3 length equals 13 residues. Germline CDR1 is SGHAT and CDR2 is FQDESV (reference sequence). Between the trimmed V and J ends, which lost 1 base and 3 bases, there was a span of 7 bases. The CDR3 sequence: CASSLGDHYEQYF. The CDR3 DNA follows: TGTGCCAGCAGCTTAGGGGACCACTACGAGCAGTACTTC.

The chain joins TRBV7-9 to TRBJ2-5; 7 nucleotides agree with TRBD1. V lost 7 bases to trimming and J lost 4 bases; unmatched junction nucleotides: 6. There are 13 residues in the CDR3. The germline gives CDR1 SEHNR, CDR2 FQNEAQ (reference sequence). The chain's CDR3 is CASKLNRGETQYF. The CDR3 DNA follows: TGTGCCAGCAAGCTTAACAGGGGAGAGACCCAGTACTTC. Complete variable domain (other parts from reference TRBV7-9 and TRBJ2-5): DTGVSQNPRHKITKRGQNVTFRCDPISEHNRLYWYRQTLGQGPEFLTYFQNEAQLEKSRLLSDRFSAERPKGSFSTLEIQRTEQGDSAMYLCASKLNRGETQYFGPGTRLLVL.

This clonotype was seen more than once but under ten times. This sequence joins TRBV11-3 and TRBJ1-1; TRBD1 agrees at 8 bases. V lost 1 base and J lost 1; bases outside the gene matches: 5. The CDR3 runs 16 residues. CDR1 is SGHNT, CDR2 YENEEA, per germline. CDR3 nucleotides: TGTGCCAGCAGCTTAGGGACAGGGCCCCAGAACACTGAAGCTTTCTTT. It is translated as CASSLGTGPQNTEAFF.

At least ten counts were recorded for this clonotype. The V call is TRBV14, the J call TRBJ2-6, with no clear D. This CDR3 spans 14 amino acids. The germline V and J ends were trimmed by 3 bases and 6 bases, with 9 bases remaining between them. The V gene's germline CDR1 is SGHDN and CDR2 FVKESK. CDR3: CASSQAIEANVLTF. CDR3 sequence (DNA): TGTGCCAGCAGCCAGGCGATCGAGGCCAACGTCCTGACTTTC.

CDR3 residues: CSVGGLAGGNEQFF. DNA for the CDR3: TGCAGCGTGGGGGGACTAGCGGGAGGGAATGAGCAGTTCTTC. V usage is TRBV29-1 and J usage is TRBJ2-1; 16 positions agree with TRBD2. V trimming: 6 bases; J trimming: 7 bases; junction bases outside the gene matches: 3. The CDR3 has 14 amino acids. Germline loops: CDR1 SQVTM, CDR2 ANQGSEA.

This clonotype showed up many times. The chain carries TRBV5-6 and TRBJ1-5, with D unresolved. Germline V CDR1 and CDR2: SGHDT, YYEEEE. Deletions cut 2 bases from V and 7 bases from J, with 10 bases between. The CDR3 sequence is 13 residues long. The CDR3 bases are TGTGCCAGCAGCTTTGGGTTTGGGCAGCCCCAGCATTTT. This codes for CASSFGFGQPQHF.

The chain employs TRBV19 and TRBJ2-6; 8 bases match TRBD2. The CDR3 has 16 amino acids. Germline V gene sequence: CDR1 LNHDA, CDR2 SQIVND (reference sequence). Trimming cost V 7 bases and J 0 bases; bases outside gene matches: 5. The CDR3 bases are TGTGCCAGTATGGGACTAGGGCTCTCTGGGGCCAACGTCCTGACTTTC. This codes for CASMGLGLSGANVLTF.

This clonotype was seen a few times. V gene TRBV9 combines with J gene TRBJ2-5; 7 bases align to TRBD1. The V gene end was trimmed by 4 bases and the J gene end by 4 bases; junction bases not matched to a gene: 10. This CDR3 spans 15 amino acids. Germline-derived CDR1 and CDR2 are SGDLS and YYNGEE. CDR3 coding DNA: TGTGCCAGCAGCACCCACAGGGGCCTAGGAGAGACCCAGTACTTC. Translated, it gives CASSTHRGLGETQYF.

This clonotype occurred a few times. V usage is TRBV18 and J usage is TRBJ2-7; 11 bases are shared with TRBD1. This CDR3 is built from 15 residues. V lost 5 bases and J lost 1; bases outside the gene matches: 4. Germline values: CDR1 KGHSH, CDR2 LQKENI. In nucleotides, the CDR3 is TGTGCCAGCTCATTGGGACAGGGGGTTTCCTACGAGCAGTACGTC. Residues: CASSLGQGVSYEQYV.

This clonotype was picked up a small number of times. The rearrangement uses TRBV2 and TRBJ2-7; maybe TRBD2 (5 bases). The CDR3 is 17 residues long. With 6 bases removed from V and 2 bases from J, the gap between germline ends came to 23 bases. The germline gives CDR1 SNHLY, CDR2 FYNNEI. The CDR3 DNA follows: TGTGCCAGCAGAGAAAATTCCAGGAGCGGTTTCACCTACGAGCAGTACTTC. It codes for CASRENSRSGFTYEQYF.

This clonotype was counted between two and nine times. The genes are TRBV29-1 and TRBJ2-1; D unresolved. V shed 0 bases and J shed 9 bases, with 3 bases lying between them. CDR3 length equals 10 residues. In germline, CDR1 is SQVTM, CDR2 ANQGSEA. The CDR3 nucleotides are TGCAGCGTTGAAGAAGGTGAGCAGTTCTTC. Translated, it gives CSVEEGEQFF.

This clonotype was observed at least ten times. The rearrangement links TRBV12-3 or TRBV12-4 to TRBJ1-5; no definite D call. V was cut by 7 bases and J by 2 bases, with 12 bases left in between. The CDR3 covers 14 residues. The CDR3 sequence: CASMSQLRNQPQHF. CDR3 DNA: TGTGCCAGCATGAGTCAGTTACGCAATCAGCCCCAGCATTTT.

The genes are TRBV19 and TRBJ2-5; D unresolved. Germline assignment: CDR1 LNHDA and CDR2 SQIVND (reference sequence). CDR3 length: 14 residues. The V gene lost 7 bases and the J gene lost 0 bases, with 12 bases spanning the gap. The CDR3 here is CASIPTENQETQYF. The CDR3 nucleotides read TGTGCCAGTATCCCGACTGAGAACCAAGAGACCCAGTACTTC.

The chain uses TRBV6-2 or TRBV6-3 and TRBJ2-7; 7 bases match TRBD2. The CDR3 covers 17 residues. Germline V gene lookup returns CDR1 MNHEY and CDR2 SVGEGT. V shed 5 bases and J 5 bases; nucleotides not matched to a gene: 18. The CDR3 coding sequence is TGTGCCAGCAGTCCCGCGCGGACTAGAGACGGAAGGGACGAGCAGTACTTC. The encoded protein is CASSPARTRDGRDEQYF.

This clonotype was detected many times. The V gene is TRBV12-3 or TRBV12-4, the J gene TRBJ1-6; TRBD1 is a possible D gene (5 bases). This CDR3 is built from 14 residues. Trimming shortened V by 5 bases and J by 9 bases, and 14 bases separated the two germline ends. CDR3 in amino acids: CASSPGTGGSPLHF. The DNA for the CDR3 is TGTGCCAGCAGTCCCGGGACGGGCGGTTCACCCCTCCACTTT.

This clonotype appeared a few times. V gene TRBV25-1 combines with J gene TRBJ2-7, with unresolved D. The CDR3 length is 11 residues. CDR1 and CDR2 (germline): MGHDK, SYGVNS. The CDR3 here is CASSGVAPRMV. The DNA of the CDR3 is TGTGCCAGCAGTGGAGTGGCTCCAAGAATGGTC.

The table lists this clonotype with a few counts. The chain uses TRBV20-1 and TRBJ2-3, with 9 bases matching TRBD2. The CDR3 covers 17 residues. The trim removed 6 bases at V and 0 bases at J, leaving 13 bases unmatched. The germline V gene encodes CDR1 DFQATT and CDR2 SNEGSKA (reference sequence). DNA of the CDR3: TGCAGTGCCGAGCGTGGCCATAGCGGGGGCAGCACAGATACGCAGTATTTT. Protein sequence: CSAERGHSGGSTDTQYF.

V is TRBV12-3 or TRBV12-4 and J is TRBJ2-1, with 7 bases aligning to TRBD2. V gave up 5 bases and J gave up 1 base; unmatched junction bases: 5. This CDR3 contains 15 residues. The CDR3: CASSRLAGSYNEQFF. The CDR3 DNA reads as TGTGCCAGCAGTCGACTAGCCGGGTCCTACAATGAGCAGTTCTTC.

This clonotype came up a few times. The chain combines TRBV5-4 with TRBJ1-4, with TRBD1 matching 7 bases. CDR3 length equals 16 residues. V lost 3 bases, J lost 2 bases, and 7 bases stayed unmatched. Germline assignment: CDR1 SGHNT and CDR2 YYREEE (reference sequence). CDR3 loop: CASSSKRDSTNEKLFF. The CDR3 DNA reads TGTGCCAGCAGCTCGAAGAGGGACAGTACTAATGAAAAACTGTTTTTT.